The rows below give T cell receptor beta chains drawn from one sample of a study of shared clonotypes between healthy human individuals. The repertoire was sequenced with immunoSEQ multiplex PCR; TCRdb's copy has only in-frame clones and lacks some. The sample lists hundreds of thousands of clones, 90% to 97% seen once, with 0.05% to 0.07% in the top ten. The sample was naive CD4+ T cells sorted from blood. These receptor sequences come from a woman aged 25 to 39 in good health. The CDR3 runs from the conserved cysteine through the conserved F or W. A D gene is named only where the DNA matches it firmly. Not every row has a clone size; where given, it reads once, few, many or a size class.

TGTGCCAGCAGTGAAGCGGGATCTGCGAATGAGCAGTTCTTC,CASSEAGSANEQFF,TRBJ2-1,.,TRBV2,once
TGTGCCAGCAGCCCTTGGGTCACAGATACGCAGTATTTT,CASSPWVTDTQYF,TRBJ2-3,.,TRBV14,.
TGTGCCAGCTCCAAGGGCGGGACGTACGAGCAGTACTTC,CASSKGGTYEQYF,TRBJ2-7,.,TRBV27,.
TGCGCCAGCAGCAAGGGACAGGGGCCTGGGAACACTGAAGCTTTCTTT,CASSKGQGPGNTEAFF,TRBJ1-1,TRBD1,TRBV5-1,.
TGTGCCAGCAGCGGGGATAATATTCCAGGGGGCGAGTACTTC,CASSGDNIPGGEYF,TRBJ2-4,TRBD1,TRBV2,.
TGTGCCAGCGGGGTGGGCGGGAGCACAGATACGCAGTATTTT,CASGVGGSTDTQYF,TRBJ2-3,.,TRBV2,.
TGCGCCAGCAGCCAAGGAGAGCGGGTCAGGGGAGAGACCCAGTACTTC,CASSQGERVRGETQYF,TRBJ2-5,.,TRBV4-1,once
TGTGCCAGCAGTGAAGCGCAGACGGCGTATGGCTACACCTTC,CASSEAQTAYGYTF,TRBJ1-2,.,TRBV2,.
TGTGCCAGCAGCGACTGGGACAGGACGGGGATGGAGACCCAGTACTTC,CASSDWDRTGMETQYF,TRBJ2-5,TRBD1,TRBV5-6,.
TGTGCCAGCAGTACTGCGGGACCGAGCTCCTACGAGCAGTACTTC,CASSTAGPSSYEQYF,TRBJ2-7,.,TRBV28,.
TGTGCCAGCAGCCCACCGGGGACCGCAATGAACACTGAAGCTTTCTTT,CASSPPGTAMNTEAFF,TRBJ1-1,.,TRBV7-9,.
TGTGCCAGCAGCACCCTAGGGGACGGAGATCCCTACGAGCAGTACTTC,CASSTLGDGDPYEQYF,TRBJ2-7,.,TRBV7-9,.
TGCGCCAGCAGCTTAAACTACCAAGAGACCCAGTACTTC,CASSLNYQETQYF,TRBJ2-5,.,TRBV5-1,once
TGTGCCAGCAGTGAGATCTTTTCGCTTAGCACAGATACGCAGTATTTT,CASSEIFSLSTDTQYF,TRBJ2-3,.,TRBV25-1,.
TGCGCCAGCAGCTCAGGACTAGCGGCCTCCTACGAGCAGTACTTC,CASSSGLAASYEQYF,TRBJ2-7,TRBD2,TRBV5-1,.
TGTGCCAGCACCAATTACAGGGTATCCTACGAGCAGTACTTC,CASTNYRVSYEQYF,TRBJ2-7,.,TRBV7-8,.
TGTGCCAGCAGCTCCACGGGACGCCACAATGAGCAGTTCTTC,CASSSTGRHNEQFF,TRBJ2-1,.,TRBV11-3,.
TGCGCCAGCAGCCAAGGGACAAATTACGAGCAGTACTTC,CASSQGTNYEQYF,TRBJ2-7,.,TRBV4-1,once
TGCGCCAGCAGCTTCGACAGTGTCCTGATGGATACGCAGTATTTT,CASSFDSVLMDTQYF,TRBJ2-3,.,TRBV5-1,.
TGCGCCAGCAGCCCACTAATAAACCCCACTGAAGCTTTCTTT,CASSPLINPTEAFF,TRBJ1-1,.,TRBV5-1,.
TGTGCCAGCAGTTTCGGCGAAAGGCCAGCCTACGAGCAGTACTTC,CASSFGERPAYEQYF,TRBJ2-7,.,TRBV28,.
TGTGCCAACAGGGGTCTTGAGTTGTGCGATGAGCAGTTCTTC,CANRGLELCDEQFF,TRBJ2-1,.,TRBV21-1,.
TGTGCCAGCAGTGTCGGTTGGGGACAGGAGCTGTTTTTT,CASSVGWGQELFF,TRBJ2-2,.,TRBV2,.
TGTGCCAGCAGCTTGGGCCGAGAGTGGAATTCACCCCTCCACTTT,CASSLGREWNSPLHF,TRBJ1-6,.,TRBV5-4,.
TGTGCCAGCAGTACCCGGGCTGGGGAGCAGTACTTC,CASSTRAGEQYF,TRBJ2-7,.,TRBV28,.
TGTGCCAGCAGCACTACAGGGGGGCCATCCTACGAGCAGTACTTC,CASSTTGGPSYEQYF,TRBJ2-7,TRBD1,TRBV28,.
TGTGCCAGCAGTTTGCCCGCGACAGGCAACTATGGCTACACCTTC,CASSLPATGNYGYTF,TRBJ1-2,.,TRBV28,.